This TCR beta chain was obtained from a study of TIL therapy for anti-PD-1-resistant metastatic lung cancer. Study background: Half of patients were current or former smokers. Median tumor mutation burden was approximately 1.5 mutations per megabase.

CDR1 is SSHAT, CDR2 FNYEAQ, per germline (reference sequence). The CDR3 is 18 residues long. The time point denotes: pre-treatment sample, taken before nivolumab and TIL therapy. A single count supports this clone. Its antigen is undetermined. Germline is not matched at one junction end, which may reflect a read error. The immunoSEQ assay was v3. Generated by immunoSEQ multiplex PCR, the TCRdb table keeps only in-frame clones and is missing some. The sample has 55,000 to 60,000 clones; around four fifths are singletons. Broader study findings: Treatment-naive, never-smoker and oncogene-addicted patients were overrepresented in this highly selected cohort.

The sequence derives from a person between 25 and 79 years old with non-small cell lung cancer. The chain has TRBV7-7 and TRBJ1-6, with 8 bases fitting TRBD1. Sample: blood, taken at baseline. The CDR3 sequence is CASSKTDRDKPYDSPLHF. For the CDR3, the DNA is TGTGCCAGCAGCAAGACGGACAGGGACAAACCCTATGATTCACCCCTCCACTTT.